This TCR beta chain was identified in a study of T cell changes during pregnancy in multiple sclerosis. Sequencing used immunoSEQ multiplex PCR; TCRdb keeps in-frame clones, though not all of them. The profile covers 55,000 or so clones, with about 90% appearing a single time and around 0.57% taken by the ten largest. The germline V gene has CDR1 SGHKS and CDR2 YYEKEE (reference sequence). The ends lost 2 bases at V and 4 bases at J; junction bases unmatched: 4. The CDR3 runs 15 residues. The material was CD4+ T cells from peripheral blood mononuclear cells, obtained in the first trimester of pregnancy. The chain carries TRBV5-5 and TRBJ2-1; 9 positions match TRBD2. The receptor comes from a female donor with multiple sclerosis, enrolled in a pregnancy study. For the CDR3, the DNA is TGTGCCAGCAGCTTCGGCCTAGCGGGGTACAATGAGCAGTTCTTC. As protein: CASSFGLAGYNEQFF.